The TCR beta chain under discussion was sequenced for a study of T cell responses to AZD1222 COVID-19 vaccine. Study-level findings and limits: Vaccination with two AZD1222 doses was followed by a rise in Spike-specific TCR breadth and depth.

Repertoires were generated with immunoSEQ multiplex PCR, while TCRdb's copy carries only in-frame clones and drops some. The profile shows roughly 180,000 clones, 80% to 95% of them singletons. On this clone: What it recognizes is unknown.

The specimen comprised peripheral blood, sampled 28 days after the second AZD1222 dose. This TCR came from an adult who received the AZD1222 COVID-19 vaccine.

The DNA for the CDR3 is TGTGCCACCAGCACAACACAGGGGGCTGATGGCTACACCTTC. Translating it yields CATSTTQGADGYTF. The rearrangement joins TRBV15 to TRBJ1-2; 9 nucleotides align to TRBD1. Germline V gives CDR1 LNHNV, CDR2 YYDKDF (reference sequence). The V and J ends lost 4 bases and 6 bases, in that order; junction bases with no gene match: 6. This CDR3 is built from 14 residues.